This is a list of T cell receptor beta chains from one sample in a study of immune evolution from preneoplasia to lung adenocarcinoma. Using immunoSEQ multiplex PCR, the repertoire was profiled, and TCRdb retains in-frame clones only, with some absent. The data show around 1,000 clones, with about 82% seen just once and about 11% held by the top ten. Sequencing was performed on FFPE tissue from an adenomatous hyperplasia lung lesion. Receptors were obtained from a person aged 60-79 years with lung adenocarcinoma. The CDR3 runs from the conserved cysteine through the conserved F or W. The order of the fields is clone size, J gene, D gene, V gene, CDR3 DNA, CDR3 protein. The D gene is left open where the match is weak. Clone sizes are given selectively: once, few, many, or a class where the clone is expanded.

clone size: NA; J gene: TRBJ2-7; D gene: TRBD2; V gene: TRBV6-1; CDR3 DNA: TGTGCCAGCTCTAGCGGGATGACTTTCGAGCAGTACTTC; CDR3 protein: CASSSGMTFEQYF
clone size: NA; J gene: TRBJ1-2; D gene: NA; V gene: TRBV20-1; CDR3 DNA: TGCAGTGCTAGAGATATGGATGGCTACACCTTC; CDR3 protein: CSARDMDGYTF
clone size: NA; J gene: TRBJ2-7; D gene: NA; V gene: TRBV18; CDR3 DNA: TGTGCCAGCTCACGGTGGGGTTCGAACTCCTACGAGCAGTACTTC; CDR3 protein: CASSRWGSNSYEQYF
clone size: few; J gene: TRBJ2-1; D gene: TRBD2; V gene: TRBV4-2; CDR3 DNA: TGTGCCAGCAGCCAGGGGACTAGCGGGGAGAGCTCCTACAATGAGCAGTTCTTC; CDR3 protein: CASSQGTSGESSYNEQFF
clone size: NA; J gene: TRBJ1-1; D gene: NA; V gene: TRBV2; CDR3 DNA: TGTGCCAGCAAAAACAGAGACACTGAAGCTTTCTTT; CDR3 protein: CASKNRDTEAFF
clone size: NA; J gene: TRBJ2-7; D gene: TRBD2; V gene: TRBV27; CDR3 DNA: TGTGCCAGCAGACTAGCGGGCTTCACCTACGAGCAGTACTTC; CDR3 protein: CASRLAGFTYEQYF
clone size: NA; J gene: TRBJ2-1; D gene: TRBD1; V gene: TRBV6-5; CDR3 DNA: TGTGCCAGCAGCCTACAGGGGGCGGATGAGCAGTTCTTC; CDR3 protein: CASSLQGADEQFF
clone size: NA; J gene: TRBJ2-1; D gene: NA; V gene: TRBV28; CDR3 DNA: TGTGCCAGCAGTTCAGAGGCGCGGGAGCAGTTCTTC; CDR3 protein: CASSSEAREQFF
clone size: NA; J gene: TRBJ2-5; D gene: TRBD2; V gene: TRBV28; CDR3 DNA: TGTGCCAGCAGAACTAGCGGGACCCAGTCGGAGACCCAGTACTTC; CDR3 protein: CASRTSGTQSETQYF
clone size: NA; J gene: TRBJ2-1; D gene: TRBD2; V gene: TRBV29-1; CDR3 DNA: TGCAGCGTTTCTGGAAAACTAGCGGGGGGGGCCCTCGGCAATGAGCAGTTCTTC; CDR3 protein: CSVSGKLAGGALGNEQFF
clone size: NA; J gene: TRBJ2-6; D gene: NA; V gene: TRBV7-8; CDR3 DNA: TGTGCCAGCAGCCGCGTTGGACTTGACTTCTCTGGGGCCAACGTCCTGACTTTC; CDR3 protein: CASSRVGLDFSGANVLTF
clone size: NA; J gene: TRBJ2-7; D gene: NA; V gene: TRBV19; CDR3 DNA: TGTGCCAGTACCCCCTCCTACAGGGCCCTCTCCTACGAGCAGTACTTC; CDR3 protein: CASTPSYRALSYEQYF
clone size: NA; J gene: TRBJ2-7; D gene: TRBD2; V gene: TRBV28; CDR3 DNA: TGTGCCAGTATTCGGAGTAGCGGGCCGGGCGAGCAGTACTTC; CDR3 protein: CASIRSSGPGEQYF
clone size: NA; J gene: TRBJ2-3; D gene: NA; V gene: TRBV30; CDR3 DNA: TGTGCCTGGACCCAGGTTCGGCCCACAGATACGCAGTATTTT; CDR3 protein: CAWTQVRPTDTQYF
clone size: NA; J gene: TRBJ2-5; D gene: NA; V gene: TRBV5-1; CDR3 DNA: TGCGCCAGCAGCTTGGGACAGGTTATCGGTGAGACCCAGTACTTC; CDR3 protein: CASSLGQVIGETQYF
clone size: NA; J gene: TRBJ1-2; D gene: TRBD1; V gene: TRBV7-9; CDR3 DNA: TGTGCCAGCAGCGCAACCCAGGGGGCGGCTGGCTACACCTTC; CDR3 protein: CASSATQGAAGYTF
clone size: NA; J gene: TRBJ2-1; D gene: TRBD2; V gene: TRBV6-5; CDR3 DNA: TGTGCCAGCAGTTACTCGCTTAGCGGGGACCAGCAGTTCTTC; CDR3 protein: CASSYSLSGDQQFF
clone size: once; J gene: TRBJ2-7; D gene: NA; V gene: TRBV2; CDR3 DNA: TGTGCCAGCATCCCGGGACAAGCCTACGAGCAGTACTTC; CDR3 protein: CASIPGQAYEQYF
clone size: NA; J gene: TRBJ2-1; D gene: TRBD2; V gene: TRBV30; CDR3 DNA: TGTGCCTGGAGTGTACGACCACTAGCGGGAGTGAATGAGCAGTTCTTC; CDR3 protein: CAWSVRPLAGVNEQFF
clone size: NA; J gene: TRBJ2-3; D gene: TRBD2; V gene: TRBV28; CDR3 DNA: TGTGCCAGCAGCTGGGGACTAGCGGGAGGCACTGGCACAGATACGCAGTATTTT; CDR3 protein: CASSWGLAGGTGTDTQYF
clone size: NA; J gene: TRBJ1-1; D gene: NA; V gene: TRBV28; CDR3 DNA: TGTGCCAGCAGTCCGCCGGGACAGAACACTGAAGCTTTCTTT; CDR3 protein: CASSPPGQNTEAFF
clone size: NA; J gene: TRBJ2-7; D gene: NA; V gene: TRBV15; CDR3 DNA: TGTGCCACCAGCAGTTCCGGGACATTCGACGAGCAGTACTTC; CDR3 protein: CATSSSGTFDEQYF
clone size: NA; J gene: TRBJ1-1; D gene: NA; V gene: TRBV5-1; CDR3 DNA: TGCGCCAGCAGCTTGGACAGAACTGTTGAAGCTTTCTTT; CDR3 protein: CASSLDRTVEAFF
clone size: NA; J gene: TRBJ1-5; D gene: TRBD1; V gene: TRBV9; CDR3 DNA: TGTGCCAGCAGCGTAGGAACAGGGGGGGCTCAGCCCCAGCATTTT; CDR3 protein: CASSVGTGGAQPQHF
clone size: NA; J gene: TRBJ1-5; D gene: NA; V gene: TRBV7-9; CDR3 DNA: TGTGCCAGCGGATCGATTAGTCAGCCCCAGCATTTT; CDR3 protein: CASGSISQPQHF
clone size: NA; J gene: TRBJ2-2; D gene: NA; V gene: TRBV4-1; CDR3 DNA: TGCGCCAGCAGCCAAGGCCCTGGGTCGTCCACCGGGGAGCTGTTTTTT; CDR3 protein: CASSQGPGSSTGELFF
clone size: NA; J gene: TRBJ1-3; D gene: NA; V gene: TRBV27; CDR3 DNA: TGTGCCAGCAGCACCCACGGAGCCTCTGGAAACACCATATATTTT; CDR3 protein: CASSTHGASGNTIYF
clone size: NA; J gene: TRBJ2-5; D gene: NA; V gene: TRBV15; CDR3 DNA: TGTGCCACCAGCACGGGACAAGCAGAGACCCAGTACTTC; CDR3 protein: CATSTGQAETQYF
clone size: NA; J gene: TRBJ2-1; D gene: NA; V gene: TRBV18; CDR3 DNA: TGTGCCAGCACCGACGGGACTGAGCAGTTCTTC; CDR3 protein: CASTDGTEQFF
clone size: NA; J gene: TRBJ1-1; D gene: TRBD1; V gene: TRBV29-1; CDR3 DNA: TGCAGCGTTGATATTATTGGGACAGTCACTGAAGCTTTCTTT; CDR3 protein: CSVDIIGTVTEAFF
clone size: NA; J gene: TRBJ1-1; D gene: TRBD1; V gene: TRBV18; CDR3 DNA: TGTGCCAGCTCACCACTAAGGACAGGAAAAGGCCCTTATGAAGCTTTCTTT; CDR3 protein: CASSPLRTGKGPYEAFF
clone size: NA; J gene: TRBJ2-2; D gene: NA; V gene: TRBV9; CDR3 DNA: TGTGCCAGCAGCGTAGCCTCAGCGCAACTCACCGGGGAGCTGTTTTTT; CDR3 protein: CASSVASAQLTGELFF
clone size: NA; J gene: TRBJ2-1; D gene: NA; V gene: TRBV4-1; CDR3 DNA: TGCGTCAGCAGCCAAGAAAATCTTAAAGGAGGGGCAGAATTCAATGAGCAGTTCTTC; CDR3 protein: CVSSQENLKGGAEFNEQFF
clone size: NA; J gene: TRBJ2-2; D gene: TRBD2; V gene: TRBV29-1; CDR3 DNA: TGCAGCGTTGCAGGGACTAGCGGGACGAACACCGGGGAGCTGTTTTTT; CDR3 protein: CSVAGTSGTNTGELFF
clone size: NA; J gene: TRBJ1-5; D gene: TRBD1; V gene: TRBV19; CDR3 DNA: TGTGCCAGTAGTAAGGGGGCGGGGGCGATTAGCAATCAGCCCCAGCATTTT; CDR3 protein: CASSKGAGAISNQPQHF
clone size: NA; J gene: TRBJ2-7; D gene: NA; V gene: TRBV27; CDR3 DNA: TGTGCCAGCAGTTTAGTTTCCTACGAGCAGTACTTC; CDR3 protein: CASSLVSYEQYF
clone size: NA; J gene: TRBJ2-2; D gene: NA; V gene: TRBV7-6; CDR3 DNA: TGTGCCAGCAGCTTCGGGCCATACGGGGAGCTGTTTTTT; CDR3 protein: CASSFGPYGELFF
clone size: NA; J gene: TRBJ2-1; D gene: NA; V gene: TRBV9; CDR3 DNA: TGTGCCAGCAGCCCCCCGCGTGGCAGGCAAGGAGGCTCCTACAATGAGCAGTTCTTC; CDR3 protein: CASSPPRGRQGGSYNEQFF
clone size: few; J gene: TRBJ2-7; D gene: NA; V gene: TRBV4-3; CDR3 DNA: TGCGCCAGCAGCCAAGTCCGTGACAGCTCCTACGAGCAGTACTTC; CDR3 protein: CASSQVRDSSYEQYF
clone size: NA; J gene: TRBJ2-1; D gene: TRBD2; V gene: TRBV29-1; CDR3 DNA: TGCAGCGTTGAACCGTCCGGGACTAGCGCAAATGAGCAGTTCTTC; CDR3 protein: CSVEPSGTSANEQFF
clone size: NA; J gene: TRBJ2-3; D gene: NA; V gene: TRBV6-6; CDR3 DNA: TGTGCCAGCAGCCCGGTCTGGACTCCTAGCACAGATACGCAGTATTTT; CDR3 protein: CASSPVWTPSTDTQYF
clone size: NA; J gene: TRBJ2-1; D gene: NA; V gene: TRBV29-1; CDR3 DNA: TGCAGCGTTGCGAGGCGGGTCCCGGGGAATGAGCAGTTCTTC; CDR3 protein: CSVARRVPGNEQFF
clone size: NA; J gene: TRBJ2-3; D gene: TRBD2; V gene: TRBV9; CDR3 DNA: TGTGCCAGCAATCCTAGCGGGGTGTTAGATACGCAGTATTTT; CDR3 protein: CASNPSGVLDTQYF
clone size: NA; J gene: TRBJ2-3; D gene: TRBD1; V gene: TRBV5-1; CDR3 DNA: TGCGCCAGCAGCTTGACCGGGACAGGGGGCAAAGATACGCAGTATTTT; CDR3 protein: CASSLTGTGGKDTQYF
clone size: NA; J gene: TRBJ2-2; D gene: TRBD2; V gene: TRBV7-2; CDR3 DNA: TGTGCCAGCAGCCCAACACTAGCGGGGGTAGGGGAGCTGTTTTTT; CDR3 protein: CASSPTLAGVGELFF
clone size: NA; J gene: TRBJ2-7; D gene: TRBD1; V gene: TRBV29-1; CDR3 DNA: TGCAGCGGGATGGGGGACAGCCTCTACGAGCAGTACTTC; CDR3 protein: CSGMGDSLYEQYF
clone size: NA; J gene: TRBJ2-7; D gene: TRBD1; V gene: TRBV29-1; CDR3 DNA: TGCAGCGTGGAAGGGACAGGGAACGACGAGCAGTACTTC; CDR3 protein: CSVEGTGNDEQYF
clone size: NA; J gene: TRBJ2-2; D gene: NA; V gene: TRBV6-1; CDR3 DNA: TGTGCCAGCAGTCTAAGCTCCGGGGAGCTGTTTTTT; CDR3 protein: CASSLSSGELFF
clone size: NA; J gene: TRBJ1-3; D gene: NA; V gene: TRBV5-1; CDR3 DNA: TGCGCCAGCAGCTTGGAGCCGTTATCTGGAAACACCATATATTTT; CDR3 protein: CASSLEPLSGNTIYF
clone size: NA; J gene: TRBJ1-4; D gene: NA; V gene: TRBV30; CDR3 DNA: TGTGCCTGGAATTCGGACACAGAACATGGGGGTGAAAAACTGTTTTTT; CDR3 protein: CAWNSDTEHGGEKLFF
clone size: NA; J gene: TRBJ2-3; D gene: TRBD2; V gene: TRBV6-4; CDR3 DNA: TGTGCCAGCAGTCCGAGCGGGGGGGCTTCTTTCTCAGATACGCAGTATTTT; CDR3 protein: CASSPSGGASFSDTQYF
clone size: NA; J gene: TRBJ1-1; D gene: TRBD1; V gene: TRBV5-4; CDR3 DNA: TGTGCCAGCAGCTTGTTCCGGGACAGGGGGGGGACTGAAGCTTTCTTT; CDR3 protein: CASSLFRDRGGTEAFF
clone size: NA; J gene: TRBJ1-3; D gene: NA; V gene: TRBV30; CDR3 DNA: TGTGCCTGGAGTCCCGGGTCCTCTGGAAACACCATATATTTT; CDR3 protein: CAWSPGSSGNTIYF